This paragraph covers one T cell receptor (beta chain) sequence. The antigen is not known. V was shortened by 8 bases and J by 4 bases, with 23 bases between the two germline ends. CDR3 size: 17 residues. CDR1 and CDR2 from the germline V gene are SNHLY and FYNNEI. The sample belongs to a study of CD8+CD57+ T cells in acquired aplastic anemia. Across the study: The study obtained an average of 3.2 ug of DNA from sorted CD4+ and CD8+ cells. Study findings and constraints: Found in both controls and patients were twenty-nine CD8+ CDR3 sequences. In CD8+ cells, Simpson's diversity showed no significant difference between patients and controls.

Investigators profiled TCR beta VDJ and CDR3 from genomic DNA template. TCRdb recomputed calls from the reads with MiXCR, one row per CDR3 protein. The data show 260,000 or so distinct CDR3 sequences, with about 80% seen just once and over 35% held by the top ten. Patients picked for sequencing had shown CD8+CD57+ cell expansion detected by flow cytometry. All patients had severe acquired aplastic anemia. The chain links TRBV2 to TRBJ1-4, with D possibly matching TRBD1 (5 bases). This sequence was found in a human donor with aplastic anemia. The specimen was sorted CD4+, CD8+, or CD8+CD57+ T cells (not recorded which) from PBMCs. The CDR3 sequence: CASGDGATDKINEKLFF. The CDR3 DNA is TGTGCCAGCGGGGACGGTGCCACAGATAAAATTAATGAAAAACTGTTTTTT.